Below are 10 T cell receptor beta chains sequenced from a single sample in a study of CD8 T cells in ankylosing spondylitis. TCRdb processed the 5' RACE reads anew with MiXCR; each CDR3 protein has one entry. Counted here are fewer than 250,000 distinct CDR3 sequences, over 9.5% occurring once; the ten biggest clones make up roughly a fifth. The sequenced sample was blood, either unsorted or a sorted T cell fraction (not recorded which). The receptors shown here come from a male donor with ankylosing spondylitis or in good health (not recorded which).

This clonotype was recorded once. The chain recombines TRBV6-2 or TRBV6-3 with TRBJ2-1; perhaps TRBD1 as D (6 bases). The CDR3 extends over 15 amino acids. Germline CDR1 is MNHEY and CDR2 is SVGEGT. Trimming cost V 6 bases and J 6 bases, with 18 bases left between them. This CDR3 reads CASSYAGTRINEQFF. As DNA, the CDR3 is TGTGCCAGCAGCTACGCCGGGACAAGGATCAATGAGCAGTTCTTC.

In its sample, this clonotype was seen many times. The CDR3, as DNA: TGTGCCCAACAGAGGCTCAGCACAGATACGCAGTATTTT. It translates to CAQQRLSTDTQYF. This chain connects TRBV2 to TRBJ2-3; D gene uncertain. Germline V CDR1 and CDR2: SNHLY, FYNNEI. The germline V and J ends were trimmed by 11 bases and 0 bases, with 12 bases remaining between them. The CDR3 consists of 13 residues.

This clonotype was detected only a few times. The chain links TRBV20-1 to TRBJ2-2; TRBD2 might be the D (7 bases). The CDR3 spans 15 residues. V was clipped by 6 bases and J by 1 base, with 15 bases between them. Germline V gene sequence: CDR1 DFQATT, CDR2 SNEGSKA (reference sequence). CDR3 bases: TGCAGTGCGAACCGGGGGGCCGAGAACACCGGGGAGCTGTTTTTT. This translates into CSANRGAENTGELFF.

This clonotype came up a few times. CDR3 loop: CASSLGTGGNEKLFF. CDR3 nucleotide sequence: TGCGCCAGCAGCTTGGGGACAGGGGGCAATGAAAAACTGTTTTTT. This sequence joins TRBV5-1 and TRBJ1-4; TRBD1 aligns across 11 bases. In germline, CDR1 is SGHRS, CDR2 YFSETQ. This CDR3 spans 15 amino acids. Unmatched junction bases numbered 0, after V lost 0 bases and J lost 5 bases.

The chain has TRBV14 and TRBJ1-2; D call uncertain. The CDR3 covers 14 residues. From germline, CDR1 is SGHDN and CDR2 FVKESK. Trimming shortened V by 0 bases and J by 8 bases, and 13 bases separated the two germline ends. CDR3 DNA sequence: TGTGCCAGCAGCCAAGATAGGCGCGGGCTCGGCTACACCTTC. This gives the protein CASSQDRRGLGYTF.

This clonotype was recorded many times. This sequence joins TRBV15 and TRBJ2-7; D not certain. Looked up from germline, CDR1 is LNHNV and CDR2 is YYDKDF (reference sequence). The CDR3 length is 15 residues. The ends were cut back, 0 bases at V and 3 bases at J, with 12 bases in the middle. The CDR3 region is CATSRDPGPDYEQYF. CDR3 bases: TGTGCCACCAGCAGAGATCCCGGTCCGGACTACGAGCAGTACTTC.

This clonotype was counted between two and nine times. This rearrangement joins TRBV20-1 to TRBJ2-1; TRBD2 matches at 8 bases. The CDR3 covers 16 residues. V trimming: 3 bases; J trimming: 7 bases; junction bases outside the gene matches: 14. The germline gives CDR1 DFQATT, CDR2 SNEGSKA (reference sequence). The CDR3 is CSASFPGGSNLNEQFF. In nucleotides, the CDR3 is TGCAGTGCTAGCTTCCCGGGGGGGAGCAACCTTAATGAGCAGTTCTTC.

This clonotype occurred many times. The V gene is TRBV7-2, the J gene TRBJ1-4; no definite D call. The CDR3 is made up of 14 amino acids. Germline V gene data show CDR1 as SGHTA and CDR2 as FQGNSA. The V end was cut by 7 bases, the J end by 4 bases, with 13 bases between. The CDR3 DNA reads as TGTGCCAGCACCAGGACGGAGAATAATGAAAAACTGTTTTTT. It codes for CASTRTENNEKLFF.

This clonotype was picked up many times. The germline gene is not matched at one end of the junction; a read error may be the cause. The chain recombines TRBV20-1 with TRBJ2-1; 10 nucleotides agree with TRBD2. The CDR3 length is 16 residues. Germline CDR1 DFQATT, CDR2 SNEGSKA (reference sequence). The CDR3 is CSARAPSGGDDNEQFF. The CDR3 DNA reads as TGCAGTGCCAGAGCACCTAGCGGGGGCGATGACAATGAGCAGTTCTTC.

The table lists this clonotype with many counts. This chain uses TRBV20-1 with TRBJ2-3; D is perhaps TRBD2 (7 bases). Looked up from germline, CDR1 is DFQATT and CDR2 is SNEGSKA (reference sequence). The CDR3 totals 14 residues. V was pared by 7 bases and J by 0 bases, with 14 bases between. CDR3 protein: CSGRGGYSTDTQYF. The CDR3 DNA follows: TGCAGTGGTAGGGGGGGGTACAGCACAGATACGCAGTATTTT.